These T cell receptor beta chains were read from a single sample in a study of blood T cell repertoires in COVID-19. Some clones are missing from TCRdb's copy, which holds only in-frame ones; the method was immunoSEQ multiplex PCR. The sample yields about 200,000 clones, 70% to 90% seen once. Sequences were obtained from peripheral blood. The receptors stem from a man aged 55 to 69 with active or convalescent COVID-19. CDR3s include the opening cysteine and the closing phenylalanine or tryptophan. A D gene is named only where the DNA matches it firmly. Clone sizes are given selectively: once, few, many, or a class where the clone is expanded.

v_call,clone_size,d_call,j_call,cdr3_nt,cdr3_aa
TRBV20-1,.,.,TRBJ2-1,TGCAGTGCGAGTACAACAGGGCGAATCTACAATGAGCAGTTCTTC,CSASTTGRIYNEQFF
TRBV2,once,.,TRBJ1-2,TGTGCCAGCAGTGAAAGTGGGAGGGGTGGGTATGGCTACACCTTC,CASSESGRGGYGYTF
TRBV9,.,.,TRBJ2-1,TGTGCCAGCAGCTCTCAGACCGACAGGAGCTCCTACAATGAGCAGTTCTTC,CASSSQTDRSSYNEQFF
TRBV18,.,.,TRBJ1-1,TGTGCCAGCTCATCGGAGTACTTTGAAGCTTTCTTT,CASSSEYFEAFF
TRBV29-1,.,.,TRBJ1-2,TGCAGCGTAACCCAGGGTAGAGGCTATGGCTACACCTTC,CSVTQGRGYGYTF
TRBV7-9,.,TRBD1,TRBJ2-7,TGTGCCAGCAGTCCGATGGGGACAGCAACCTACGAGCAGTACTTC,CASSPMGTATYEQYF
TRBV5-4,.,.,TRBJ2-5,TGTGCCAGCAGCTTGGGGTACAGAGGGGAGACCCAGTACTTC,CASSLGYRGETQYF
TRBV11-2,few,TRBD1,TRBJ1-2,TGTGCCAGCAGTTCTTCAGGGGGTCCCTCTAACTATGGCTACACCTTC,CASSSSGGPSNYGYTF
TRBV5-4,.,.,TRBJ1-4,TGTGCCAGCAGCTCGGGGAACAAAAATCCAACTAATGAAAAACTGTTTTTT,CASSSGNKNPTNEKLFF
TRBV4-1,.,TRBD1,TRBJ1-2,TGCGCCAGCAGCAAAGGGCCCAACAGGGGATCCTCCTATGGCTACACCTTC,CASSKGPNRGSSYGYTF
TRBV7-7,.,TRBD2,TRBJ2-5,TGTGCCAGCAGCTTAGGTCTCGGGGGGGCCGAGGAGACCCAGTACTTC,CASSLGLGGAEETQYF
TRBV9,once,TRBD2,TRBJ2-1,TGTGCCAGCAGCGTACCCTCAAAACTAGCGGGGGACCCGAATGAGCAGTTCTTC,CASSVPSKLAGDPNEQFF
TRBV5-1,.,.,TRBJ1-1,TGCGCCAGCAGCCAAGAGACAGGGAACACTGAAGCTTTCTTT,CASSQETGNTEAFF
TRBV11-2,.,.,TRBJ2-7,TGTGCCAGCAGCACCCCCTTCAGGCGAGACGAGCAGTACTTC,CASSTPFRRDEQYF
TRBV5-1,.,.,TRBJ1-1,TGCGCCAGCAGCTCCGGGGACTGGTCTGAAGCTTTCTTT,CASSSGDWSEAFF
TRBV9,.,TRBD1,TRBJ1-2,TGTGCCAGCAGGCTACCAGGGGGCAAGTATGGCTACACCTTC,CASRLPGGKYGYTF
TRBV5-5,.,TRBD1,TRBJ1-2,TGTGCCAGCAGCTCGGACAGGGACGGCTATGGCTACACCTTC,CASSSDRDGYGYTF
TRBV2,.,.,TRBJ2-2,TGTGCCAGCATGAGGTCCGGGGAGCTGTTTTTT,CASMRSGELFF
TRBV5-1,.,TRBD1,TRBJ2-2,TGCGCCAGCAGCTTGGGTGGGACAGGGAACACCGGGGAGCTGTTTTTT,CASSLGGTGNTGELFF
TRBV7-9,.,.,TRBJ2-1,TGTGCCAGCAGCGTACCGCGGGACTCCTACAATGAGCAGTTCTTC,CASSVPRDSYNEQFF
TRBV29-1,once,.,TRBJ1-1,TGCAGCGCCATAGCATCTCGGGAATATGAAGCTTTCTTT,CSAIASREYEAFF
TRBV9,.,TRBD1,TRBJ1-1,TGTGCCAGCAGCGTAGCTAGTGGACAGGGTGAAGCTTTCTTT,CASSVASGQGEAFF
TRBV5-4,.,TRBD2,TRBJ2-1,TGTGCCAGCAGCAAGCCGGGACTAGCGGGGTCTGAGCAGTTCTTC,CASSKPGLAGSEQFF
TRBV7-8,.,TRBD1,TRBJ2-2,TGTGCCAGCAGCCTCAACCAAGACAGGGCAGGGACCGGGGAGCTGTTTTTT,CASSLNQDRAGTGELFF